This TCR beta chain was sequenced for a study of shared clonotypes between healthy human individuals. Across the whole study: A donor's plate count was three for CD4 naive and three for CD4 memory; CD8 naive had two and CD8 memory one.

It was CD45RO-negative cells, positively selected for CCR7, that made up naive CD8 cells, with terminally differentiated effector memory CD45RA+ cells excluded. The table came from immunoSEQ multiplex PCR; TCRdb's copy has only in-frame clones and leaves some out. The sample consists of about 2 million clones, just under 95% of them appearing once. The CDR3 is 14 amino acids. V lost 5 bases and J lost 5, with 13 bases in between. Germline V gene data show CDR1 as WSHSY and CDR2 as SAAADI. The sample holds one count of this clone. The clonotype comes from a man aged 18 to 30 in good health. The sequencing sample was made of naive CD8+ T cells sorted from blood. The chain recombines TRBV10-2 with TRBJ2-1, with a possible D match to TRBD1 (6 bases). CDR3 region: CASSREYRDNEQFF. The CDR3 DNA reads as TGCGCCAGCAGTCGAGAATACAGGGACAATGAGCAGTTCTTC.